The source of this TCR beta chain is a study of blood T cell repertoires in COVID-19. Overall study context: Researchers got acute and convalescent COVID-19 samples from the United States, Italy and Spain.

Authors' analysis steps: Scientists estimated how many nucleated cells there were by amplifying reference gene primers. Data came from immunoSEQ multiplex PCR; TCRdb stores just in-frame clones and leaves some out. The DNA gave D and trimming, while V, J and clone size come from that table. Of more than 95,000 clones listed, almost 90% are singletons. The CDR3 is 20 residues long. J gave up 2 bases and V 3 bases, and 12 bases lay outside the gene matches. The sequenced sample consisted of peripheral blood. The source is a human donor in a cohort sampled during active COVID-19. The chain has TRBV5-3 and TRBJ2-1; 15 positions agree with TRBD2. TRBV5-3 is an ORF; its function is uncertain. The chain's CDR3 is CARSYGTSGRTETPYNEQFF. The CDR3 nucleotides read TGTGCCAGAAGCTACGGGACTAGCGGGAGGACCGAGACCCCCTACAATGAGCAGTTCTTC.